Below, one T cell receptor (beta chain) is given with its context. In the study's own analysis: Nucleated cell number was recorded as an estimate derived from reference gene primer amplification. The table came from immunoSEQ multiplex PCR; TCRdb's copy has only in-frame clones and leaves some out. The V and J calls and the clone size are those of that table, but D and trimming were determined from the DNA. The data hold fewer than 250,000 clones, with roughly 83% observed a single time. These data originate in a study of blood T cell repertoires in COVID-19. Across the study: Some COVID-19 samples were acute and others convalescent; all came from the United States, Italy and Spain. PBMCs, B-cell-depleted T cells, or T cells provided the cDNA or gDNA that made up the material.

V lost 4 bases and J 5 bases, leaving 18 bases between the germline ends. CDR1 GTSNPN and CDR2 SVGIG come from the germline V gene (reference sequence). The CDR3 loop spans 15 amino acids. The gene calls are TRBV30 and TRBJ1-5, with D perhaps matching TRBD1 (5 bases). The sequence derives from a woman between 65 and 79 years old with active or convalescent COVID-19. Input material: peripheral blood. The CDR3 reads CAWNLGGGRYQPQHF. DNA for the CDR3: TGTGCCTGGAATTTGGGGGGTGGGAGGTATCAGCCCCAGCATTTT.